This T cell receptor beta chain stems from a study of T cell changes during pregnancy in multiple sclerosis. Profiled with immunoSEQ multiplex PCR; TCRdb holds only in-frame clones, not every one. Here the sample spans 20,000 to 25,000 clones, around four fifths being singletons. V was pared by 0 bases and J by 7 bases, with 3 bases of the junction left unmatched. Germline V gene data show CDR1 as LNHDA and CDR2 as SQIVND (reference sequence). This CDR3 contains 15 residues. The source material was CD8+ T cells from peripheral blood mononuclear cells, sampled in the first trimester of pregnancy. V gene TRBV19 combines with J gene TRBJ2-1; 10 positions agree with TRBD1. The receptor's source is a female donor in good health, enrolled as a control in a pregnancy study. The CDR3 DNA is TGTGCCAGTAGTATAGACCGGGACAGGGGAAATGAGCAGTTCTTC. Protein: CASSIDRDRGNEQFF.